The T cell receptor beta chain under discussion was sequenced for a study of cytomegalovirus exposure and HLA in healthy donors. There are 16 residues in the CDR3. CDR1 and CDR2 (germline): KGHSH, LQKENI. The trim removed 4 bases at V and 0 bases at J, leaving 3 bases unmatched. Study observations and caveats: Sequencing had likely introduced a cluster of highly shared sequence variants as an artifact.

The PCR was carried out with 60 Vbeta primers and 13 Jbeta primers. In the authors' methods: In a later analysis, roughly 86 million unique TCR beta chains included roughly 11 million shared by two or more donors. Libraries were prepared by immunoSEQ multiplex PCR; TCRdb keeps only in-frame clonotypes and omits some of them. The V and J calls and the clone size are those of that table, but D and trimming were determined from the DNA. This sample has 150,000 to 200,000 clones, with roughly 80% found just once. This clone came up once. Its specificity is not known. Sequencing used PBMCs. This receptor was obtained from a male donor in good health and CMV-seronegative. The V gene is TRBV18, the J gene TRBJ2-1, with 10 bases aligning to TRBD2. CDR3: CASSRSSGSSYNEQFF. For the CDR3, the DNA is TGTGCCAGCTCACGATCTAGCGGGAGCTCCTACAATGAGCAGTTCTTC.